The 2 T cell receptor beta chains presented below share a single source sample, sequenced in a study of T-cell memory formation after mild COVID-19. Via MiXCR, TCRdb re-called the 5' RACE reads, giving one row per CDR3 protein. There are more than 250,000 distinct CDR3 sequences in the sample; roughly 16% occur only once, and approximately 25% lies in the top ten. Sequencing was done on a sample of PBMCs or a T cell subset sorted from them (not recorded which). The receptors stem from a man younger than 35 who had mild COVID-19 (a few samples of this study predate the infection). Cell type and time point are not known.

The genes are TRBV7-8 and TRBJ1-2; tentatively, D is TRBD1 (6 bases). CDR1 and CDR2 from the germline V gene are SGHVS and FQNEAQ. Trimming removed 5 bases at V and 0 bases at J, with 10 bases between. CDR3 length: 14 residues. The CDR3 DNA reads TGTGCCAGCAGCACAGGGATAGCTAACTATGGCTACACCTTC. This translates into CASSTGIANYGYTF.

This clonotype was counted a few times. The chain recombines TRBV7-8 with TRBJ2-4; 11 bases align to TRBD2. V shed 2 bases and J 6 bases; nucleotides not matched to a gene: 9. Per germline, CDR1 SGHVS and CDR2 FQNEAQ. The CDR3 has 17 amino acids. Here the CDR3 DNA reads TGTGCCAGCAGCTTAACTCTAGCGGGGGGTATAGGAAACATTCAGTACTTC. Protein: CASSLTLAGGIGNIQYF.